The rows below give T cell receptor beta chains drawn from one sample of a study of T cells after somatic rescue of genetic block. Clones were sequenced by immunoSEQ multiplex PCR, and TCRdb holds only the in-frame ones, with some missing. Of 100,000 to 120,000 clones in the sample, just over 90% are singletons; the top ten hold about 1.5%. What was sequenced was peripheral blood mononuclear cells (PBMCs). Receptors originate from a young woman. Both conserved end residues are part of each CDR3. The order of the fields is J gene, V gene, CDR3 protein.

TRBJ2-3 | TRBV5-1 | CASSSPQGGDTQYF
TRBJ2-7 | TRBV10-3 | CAISASATGGTPYEQYF
TRBJ1-2 | TRBV7-2 | CASSLSEVISNYGYTF
TRBJ2-5 | TRBV11-3 | CASSPTGDKTQYF
TRBJ1-2 | TRBV29-1 | CSGQGSGGYTF
TRBJ1-2 | TRBV7-9 | CASSLGQVLGYTF
TRBJ1-3 | TRBV13 | CASSLGTSGNTIYF
TRBJ1-2 | TRBV7-9 | CASSLEVYTF
TRBJ1-5 | TRBV28 | CASHPRGRGGNQPQHF
TRBJ1-2 | TRBV7-2 | CASSPGTEYGYTF
TRBJ1-2 | TRBV15 | CATSRTTGPNYGYTF
TRBJ2-7 | TRBV14 | CASSQELGRGSYEQYF
TRBJ1-6 | TRBV9 | CASSVVGQGRSPLHF
TRBJ2-1 | TRBV7-9 | CASSLAGAAYNEQFF
TRBJ1-4 | TRBV2 | CASSEVATNEKLFF
TRBJ1-1 | TRBV13 | CASRGRTGSTEAFF
TRBJ2-1 | TRBV7-2 | CASSPYSSGEQFF
TRBJ1-1 | TRBV6-1 | CASSERWGNTEAFF
TRBJ2-5 | TRBV6-1 | CASYSRGAQETQYF
TRBJ2-7 | TRBV19 | CASSGAQGGAQYF
TRBJ1-3 | TRBV29-1 | CSVGLQEDTIYF
TRBJ1-1 | TRBV4-2 | CASSPRLRGPEAFF
TRBJ1-6 | TRBV11-3 | CASSLSTRQRYNSPLHF
TRBJ2-1 | TRBV5-4 | CASSHGLAGDNEQFF
TRBJ1-1 | TRBV19 | CASSIDGGMNTEAFF
TRBJ1-5 | TRBV9 | CASSEQGKGNQPQHF
TRBJ1-2 | TRBV28 | CASSPDRYGYTF
TRBJ2-3 | TRBV9 | CASSPTLAGGGDTQYF
TRBJ2-2 | TRBV7-9 | CAIGFGAGQNTGELFF
TRBJ2-2 | TRBV19 | CASSHGGRGTGELFF
TRBJ1-4 | TRBV5-1 | CASSSRDRDEKLFF
TRBJ2-5 | TRBV2 | CASSGTEGETQYF
TRBJ2-1 | TRBV27 | CASSRGTSGAGEQFF
TRBJ2-3 | TRBV7-2 | CASSLGAGGTDTQYF
TRBJ1-2 | TRBV4-1 | CASSQDPGDYGYTF
TRBJ2-7 | TRBV6-1 | CASSERGRRTSLYEQYF
TRBJ1-2 | TRBV2 | CASSDHGANGYTF
TRBJ1-2 | TRBV30 | CAWEGQGPYGYTF
TRBJ2-3 | TRBV5-4 | CASSPRGGVSTDTQYF
TRBJ2-7 | TRBV7-8 | CASSLLHEQYF
TRBJ2-3 | TRBV7-2 | CAGRRGGEAGDTQYF
TRBJ1-1 | TRBV7-3 | CASSYRVRTEAFF
TRBJ2-5 | TRBV6-6 | CAVGRAGETQYF
TRBJ2-7 | TRBV11-3 | CASSFGPTYEQYF
TRBJ2-7 | TRBV7-2 | CASSDRNSYEQYF
TRBJ1-1 | TRBV19 | CASSLFTEAFF
TRBJ2-5 | TRBV27 | CASSPLGGWETQYF